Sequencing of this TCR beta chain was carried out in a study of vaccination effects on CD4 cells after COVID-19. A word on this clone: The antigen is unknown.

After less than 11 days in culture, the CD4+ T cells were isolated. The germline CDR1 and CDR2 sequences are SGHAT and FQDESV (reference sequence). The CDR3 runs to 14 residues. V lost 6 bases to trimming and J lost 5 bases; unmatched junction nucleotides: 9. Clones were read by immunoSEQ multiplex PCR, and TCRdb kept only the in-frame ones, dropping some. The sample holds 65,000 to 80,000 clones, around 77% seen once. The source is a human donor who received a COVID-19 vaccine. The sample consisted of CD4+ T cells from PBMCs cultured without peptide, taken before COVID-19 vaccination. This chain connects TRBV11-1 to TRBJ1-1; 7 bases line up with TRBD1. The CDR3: CASSRGDRATEAFF. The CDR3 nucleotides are TGTGCCAGCAGTAGGGGAGACAGGGCGACTGAAGCTTTCTTT.